This T cell receptor (beta chain) was sequenced for a study of blood T cell repertoires in COVID-19. At the level of the study: Samples representing acute and convalescent COVID-19 were sourced from the United States, Italy and Spain.

Libraries were prepared by immunoSEQ multiplex PCR; TCRdb keeps only in-frame clonotypes and omits some of them. This sample has a few hundred thousand clones; more than 75% occur once, and the top ten carry just under 3%. Cohort placement rested on clinical history that participants reported themselves. Trimming left V 3 bases short and J 0 bases short, with 8 bases between. The CDR3 is made up of 13 amino acids. CDR1 is SQVTM and CDR2 is ANQGSEA in the germline V gene. What was sequenced was PBMCs or T cells enriched from blood (not recorded which). The origin of this receptor is a woman aged 30 to 39 who had recovered from COVID-19. The chain is built from TRBV29-1 and TRBJ1-2; no firm D call. Written as DNA, the CDR3 is TGCAGCGTTGACAAACAGACTAACTATGGCTACACCTTC. It is translated as CSVDKQTNYGYTF.